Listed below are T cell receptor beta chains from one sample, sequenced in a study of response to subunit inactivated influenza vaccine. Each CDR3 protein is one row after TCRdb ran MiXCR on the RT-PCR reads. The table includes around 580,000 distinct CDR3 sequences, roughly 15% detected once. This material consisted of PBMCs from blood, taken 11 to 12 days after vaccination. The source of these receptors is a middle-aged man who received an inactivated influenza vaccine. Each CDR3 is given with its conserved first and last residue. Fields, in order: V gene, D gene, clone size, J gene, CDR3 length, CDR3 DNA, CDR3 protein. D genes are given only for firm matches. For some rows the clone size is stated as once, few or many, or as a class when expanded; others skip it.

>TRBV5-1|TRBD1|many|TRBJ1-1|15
TGCGCCAGCAGCTTTGGACAGGCCGTTAACACGGAAGCTTTCTTT
CASSFGQAVNTEAFF
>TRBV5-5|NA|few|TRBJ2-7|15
TGTGCCAGCAGCTTTGGCATACAGGACGTCTACGAGCAGTACTTC
CASSFGIQDVYEQYF
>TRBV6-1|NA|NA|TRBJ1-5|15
TGTGCCAGCAGCCCGCCGAGAGTTAGCAATCAGCCCCAGCATTTT
CASSPPRVSNQPQHF
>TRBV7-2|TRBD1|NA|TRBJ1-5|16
TGTGCCAGCAGCCCCACAGGGGAGGTAGGCAATCAGCCCCAGCATTTT
CASSPTGEVGNQPQHF
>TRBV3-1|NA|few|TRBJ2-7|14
TGTGCCAGCAGCCAAGCTGGGCTGGATTACGAGCAGTACTTC
CASSQAGLDYEQYF
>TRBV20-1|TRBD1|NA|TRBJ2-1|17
TGCAGTGCCCCGGGACAGGGGGCTAGTTCAGTCTACAATGAGCAGTTCTTC
CSAPGQGASSVYNEQFF
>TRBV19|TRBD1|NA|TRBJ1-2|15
TGTGCCAGTAGTATAATCGGGACAGGGGGCGTTGGCTACACCTTC
CASSIIGTGGVGYTF
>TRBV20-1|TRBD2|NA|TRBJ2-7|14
TGCAGTGCTAGAGATAGCGGGAGAACCTACGAGCAGTACTTC
CSARDSGRTYEQYF
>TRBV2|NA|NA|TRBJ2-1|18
TGTGCCAGCAGTGGGGGACAGTCGGACTACCAGACCTACAATGAGCAGTTCTTC
CASSGGQSDYQTYNEQFF
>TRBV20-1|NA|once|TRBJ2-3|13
TGCAGTCTAAGGAGGGATAGCACAGATTCGCAGTATTTT
CSLRRDSTDSQYF
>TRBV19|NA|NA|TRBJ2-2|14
TGTGCCAGTAGTAACGCCCAGGGGACCGGGGAGCTGTTTTTT
CASSNAQGTGELFF
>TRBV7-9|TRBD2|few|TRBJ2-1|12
TGTGCCAGCAACCGCGGGGGGGCAGAGGTATTCTTC
CASNRGGAEVFF
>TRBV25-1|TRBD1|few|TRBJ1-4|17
TGTGCCAGCAGTGGAGGCTTCGGGACAGCAACTAATGAAAAACTGTTTTTT
CASSGGFGTATNEKLFF
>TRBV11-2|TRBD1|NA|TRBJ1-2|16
TGTGCCAGCAGAAAACCAGGGACAGGGTACGACTATGGCTACACCTTC
CASRKPGTGYDYGYTF
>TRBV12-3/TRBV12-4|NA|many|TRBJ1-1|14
TGTGCCAGCACAGGGATAGGGGTGAACACTGAAGCTTTCTTT
CASTGIGVNTEAFF
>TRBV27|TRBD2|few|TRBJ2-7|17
TGTGCCAGCAGTTTATCGTCGGGACTAGCGGGAGTAGGGGAGCAGTACTTC
CASSLSSGLAGVGEQYF
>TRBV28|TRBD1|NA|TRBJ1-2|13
TGTGCCAGCAGCAGGGGACAGGGAAGTGGCTACACCTTC
CASSRGQGSGYTF
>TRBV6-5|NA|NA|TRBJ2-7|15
TGTGCCAGCAGTTACCAATCGGGTGCTGCCTACGAGCAGTACTTC
CASSYQSGAAYEQYF
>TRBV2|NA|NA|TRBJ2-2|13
TGTGCCAGCAGTGCTAAAGTTAGCGGGGAGCTGTTTTTT
CASSAKVSGELFF
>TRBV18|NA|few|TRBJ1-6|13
TGTGCCAGCTCACCCCACAGGGATTCACCCCTCCACTTT
CASSPHRDSPLHF
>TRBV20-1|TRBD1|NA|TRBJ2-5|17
TGCAGTGCTAGACCGAAAACCGGGACAGGGTTTTATGAGACCCAGTACTTC
CSARPKTGTGFYETQYF
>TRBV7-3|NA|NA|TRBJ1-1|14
TGTGCCAGCAGCTTAATGGTGGGGTCGGCTGAAGCTTTCTTT
CASSLMVGSAEAFF
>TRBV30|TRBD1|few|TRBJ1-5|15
TGTGCCTGGAGTGTATCAGGGGGTGGCAATCAGCCCCAGCATTTT
CAWSVSGGGNQPQHF
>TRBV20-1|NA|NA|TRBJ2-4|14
TGCAGTGTCCAAGAGGCCCTAGCCAAAAACATTCAGTACTTC
CSVQEALAKNIQYF
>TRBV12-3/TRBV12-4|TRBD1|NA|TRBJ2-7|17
TGTGCCAGCAGCCTCCGGGACAGGGGGCTCGGGCAGGACGAGCAGTACTTC
CASSLRDRGLGQDEQYF
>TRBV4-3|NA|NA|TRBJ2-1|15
TGCGCCAGCAGCCAAGAGGTGACGGTACGGGGTGAGCAGTTCTTC
CASSQEVTVRGEQFF
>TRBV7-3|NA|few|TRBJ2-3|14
TGTGCCAGCAGCTGGGTAGAGGGCGCAGATACGCAGTATTTT
CASSWVEGADTQYF
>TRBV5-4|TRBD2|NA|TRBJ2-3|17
TGTGCCAGCAGCTTGGGGACTAGCGGGGGGCTCGCAGATACGCAGTATTTT
CASSLGTSGGLADTQYF
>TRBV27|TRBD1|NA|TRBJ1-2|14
TGTGCCAGCAGTCTGCGACAGGGCTACCATGGCTACACCTTC
CASSLRQGYHGYTF
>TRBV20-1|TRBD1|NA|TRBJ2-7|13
TGCAGTGCTACCTCCGGGACAGGGGGTCGGCAGTACTTC
CSATSGTGGRQYF
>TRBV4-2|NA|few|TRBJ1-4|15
TGTGCCAGCAGCCAAGACCGGACGGTAGGAGAAAAACTGTTTTTT
CASSQDRTVGEKLFF
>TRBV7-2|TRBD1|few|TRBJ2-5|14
TGTGCCAGCAGGTCCACAGGGGGCGGGGAGACCCAGTACTTC
CASRSTGGGETQYF
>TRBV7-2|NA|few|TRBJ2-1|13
TGTGCCAGCAGCACCGGCCACGGTCTTTACGAGTTCTTC
CASSTGHGLYEFF
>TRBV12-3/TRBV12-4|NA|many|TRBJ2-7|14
TGTGCCAGCAGAAAAAACAGGGACTCCTACGAGCAGTACTTC
CASRKNRDSYEQYF
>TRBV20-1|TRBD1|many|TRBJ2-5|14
TGCAGTGCTAGATCCCGGGACAGCCAAGAGACCCAGTACTTC
CSARSRDSQETQYF
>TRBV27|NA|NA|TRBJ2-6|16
TGTGCCAGCAGTCGGACAGTCCCCTCTGGGGCCAACGTCCTGACTTTC
CASSRTVPSGANVLTF
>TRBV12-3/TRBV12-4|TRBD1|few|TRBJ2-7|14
TGTGCCAGCACCATCGACAGGGGGATCTACGAGCAGTACTTC
CASTIDRGIYEQYF
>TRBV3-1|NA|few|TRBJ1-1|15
TGTGCCAGCAGCCAATCGCGGCAGGGCAGCACTGAAGCTTTCTTT
CASSQSRQGSTEAFF
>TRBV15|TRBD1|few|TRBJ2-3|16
TGTGCCACCAGCAAAGGTCGACAGGGGCGCACAGATACGCAGTATTTT
CATSKGRQGRTDTQYF
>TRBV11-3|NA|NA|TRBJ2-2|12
TGTGCCAGCAGCTTATACTCCGGGGAGCTGTTTTTT
CASSLYSGELFF
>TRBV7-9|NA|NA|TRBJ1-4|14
TGTGCCAGCAGCCCTACATCAACTAATGAAAAACTGTTTTTT
CASSPTSTNEKLFF
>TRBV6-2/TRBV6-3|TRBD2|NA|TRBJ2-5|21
TGTGCCAGCAGTTACTCGCTGCAATGGGGACTAGCGGGGGCTAGCCAAGAGACCCAGTACTTC
CASSYSLQWGLAGASQETQYF
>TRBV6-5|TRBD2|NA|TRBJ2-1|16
TGTGCCAGCAGTTACGCGACTAGCGGGATCGGGTATGAGCAGTTCTTC
CASSYATSGIGYEQFF
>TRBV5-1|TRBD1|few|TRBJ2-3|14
TGCGCCAGCAGCTGGACAGGTCTTGCAGATACGCAGTATTTT
CASSWTGLADTQYF
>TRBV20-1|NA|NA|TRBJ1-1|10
TGCAGTGCTAGTGTGGAGGGAGCTTTCTTT
CSASVEGAFF
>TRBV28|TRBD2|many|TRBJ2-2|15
TGTGCCAGCAGTCTTCTAGCGGGGGTAACCGGGGAGCTGTTTTTT
CASSLLAGVTGELFF
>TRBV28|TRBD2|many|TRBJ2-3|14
TGTGCCAGCAGTCTAGCGGGAGCTCCAGATACGCAGTATTTT
CASSLAGAPDTQYF
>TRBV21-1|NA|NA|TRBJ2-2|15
TGTGCCAGCAGCTCCCGACAGAAAGGGACCGGGGAGCTGTTTTTT
CASSSRQKGTGELFF
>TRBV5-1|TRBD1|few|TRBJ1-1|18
TGCGCCAGCAGCTTAATACCGGGACAGGGGATGGAGAACACTGAAGCTTTCTTT
CASSLIPGQGMENTEAFF
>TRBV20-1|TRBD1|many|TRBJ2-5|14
TGCAGTGCTACGACGGGACAGGGGATGGAGACCCAGTACTTC
CSATTGQGMETQYF
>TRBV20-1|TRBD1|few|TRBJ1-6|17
TGCAGTGCTAGACGGAGGGGACAGGGGTCAGGCGGTTCACCCCTCCACTTT
CSARRRGQGSGGSPLHF